These 28 T cell receptor beta chains originate from one sample sequenced in a study of response to subunit inactivated influenza vaccine. TCRdb reanalysed the RT-PCR reads using MiXCR and keeps one entry per CDR3 protein. The sample includes under 750,000 distinct CDR3 sequences, approximately 10% of them seen just once. Source: PBMCs from blood, taken on the day of vaccination. The receptors were gathered from a man between 45 and 60 years old who received an inactivated influenza vaccine.

This clonotype was seen many times. The chain couples TRBV29-1 to TRBJ1-2; D is possibly TRBD1 (6 bases). Trimming pared 7 bases from V and 8 bases from J, leaving 14 bases between. Germline V CDR1 and CDR2: SQVTM, ANQGSEA. The CDR3 has 11 amino acids. CDR3 amino acids: CSGKTGLGYTF. CDR3 nucleotide sequence: TGCAGCGGTAAAACAGGGTTAGGCTACACCTTC.

The rearrangement links TRBV6-2 or TRBV6-3 to TRBJ1-6, with 8 positions matching TRBD1. The germline V gene encodes CDR1 MNHEY and CDR2 SVGEGT. The V segment lost 0 bases and the J segment 9 bases; nucleotides outside the gene matches: 7. This CDR3 has 16 residues. The CDR3 bases are TGTGCCAGCAGTTACTCGGGGCAGGGGGCCCGTTCACCCCTCCACTTT. This translates into CASSYSGQGARSPLHF.

As DNA, the CDR3 is TGTGCCAGCAAAGTTAGCGGGGGGGCCCCCGGGGAGCTGTTTTTT. Protein: CASKVSGGAPGELFF. This chain joins TRBV7-6 and TRBJ2-2; TRBD2 matches at 11 bases. Germline CDR1 reads SGHVS; CDR2 reads FNYEAQ. Unmatched junction bases numbered 7, after V lost 7 bases and J lost 6 bases. The CDR3 covers 15 residues.

This sequence joins TRBV7-2 and TRBJ1-1; D is uncertain. The CDR3 loop spans 12 amino acids. V was cut by 1 base and J by 9 bases, with 9 bases left in between. Germline values: CDR1 SGHTA, CDR2 FQGNSA. The CDR3 here is CASSLEDLKAFF. The CDR3 nucleotides are TGTGCCAGCAGCTTAGAGGACCTAAAAGCTTTCTTT.

The chain recombines TRBV24-1 with TRBJ2-1; possibly TRBD1 or TRBD2 for D (5 bases each). The CDR3 has 13 residues. CDR1 and CDR2 from the germline V gene are KGHDR and SFDVKD. The V gene lost 5 bases and the J gene lost 3 bases, with 7 bases spanning the gap. CDR3 DNA: TGTGCCACCAGTGTGGGGGACTACAATGAGCAGTTCTTC. Amino acids: CATSVGDYNEQFF.

There are many counts of this clonotype. The chain is built from TRBV10-3 and TRBJ1-1; unclear D gene. The CDR3 loop spans 13 amino acids. Germline assignment: CDR1 ENHRY and CDR2 SYGVKD. V lost 3 bases and J lost 0, with 5 bases in between. The DNA for the CDR3 is TGTGCCATCAGTGACGGTCTGAACACTGAAGCTTTCTTT. Encoded protein: CAISDGLNTEAFF.

This clonotype came up many times. This chain uses TRBV3-1 with TRBJ2-7; D assignment may be TRBD1 or TRBD2 (5 bases each). Germline values: CDR1 LGHDT, CDR2 YNNKEL (reference sequence). Trimming left V 2 bases short and J 3 bases short, with 17 bases between. The CDR3 runs to 16 residues. CDR3 nucleotide sequence: TGTGCCAGCAGCCAAATCTCAACAGGACTCGACTACGAGCAGTACTTC. Translating it yields CASSQISTGLDYEQYF.

CDR3: CASNLGPEAFF. Here the CDR3 DNA reads TGTGCCAGCAATCTGGGGCCTGAAGCTTTCTTT. The chain links TRBV5-6 to TRBJ1-1, with D possibly being TRBD1 (5 bases). The CDR3 totals 11 residues. Germline values: CDR1 SGHDT, CDR2 YYEEEE. Trimming cost V 6 bases and J 6 bases, with 9 bases left between them.

The V gene is TRBV29-1, the J gene TRBJ1-4, with D uncertain. The germline V and J ends were trimmed by 5 bases and 1 base, with 8 bases remaining between them. CDR1 SQVTM and CDR2 ANQGSEA come from the germline V gene. This CDR3 comprises 13 residues. CDR3 sequence: CSVHGGTNEKLFF. CDR3 sequence (DNA): TGCAGCGTTCATGGAGGAACTAATGAAAAACTGTTTTTT.

This clonotype showed up just a few times. The CDR3 sequence is CASSLEGYPSYNSPLHF. The CDR3 bases are TGCGCCAGCAGCTTGGAGGGATACCCCTCCTATAATTCACCCCTCCACTTT. The chain links TRBV5-1 to TRBJ1-6; D gene unclear. The CDR3 runs to 17 residues. Looked up from germline, CDR1 is SGHRS and CDR2 is YFSETQ. V was clipped by 0 bases and J by 0 bases, with 10 bases between them.

This clonotype was found a few times. The gene calls are TRBV6-1 and TRBJ2-2; D possibly corresponds to TRBD1 (6 bases). Germline values: CDR1 MNHNS, CDR2 SASEGT. Deletions cut 5 bases from V and 7 bases from J, with 17 bases between. This CDR3 has 15 residues. The CDR3 spells CASSTGQGRVGELFF. The CDR3 nucleotides read TGTGCCAGCAGTACCGGCCAGGGGCGTGTCGGGGAGCTGTTTTTT.

The chain links TRBV19 to TRBJ2-2; TRBD2 matches 10 bases. J was trimmed by 6 bases and V by 3 bases; bases with no gene match: 4. Germline CDR1 and CDR2: LNHDA and SQIVND (reference sequence). This CDR3 has 15 residues. The CDR3 here is CASSILAGVPGELFF. CDR3 sequence (DNA): TGTGCCAGTAGTATTCTAGCGGGAGTCCCCGGGGAGCTGTTTTTT. Variable domain in full (rest from reference TRBV19 and TRBJ2-2): DGGITQSPKYLFRKEGQNVTLSCEQNLNHDAMYWYRQDPGQGLRLIYYSQIVNDFQKGDIAEGYSVSREKKESFPLTVTSAQKNPTAFYLCASSILAGVPGELFFGEGSRLTVL.

The chain employs TRBV20-1 and TRBJ2-7; D is undetermined. The germline V and J ends were trimmed by 0 bases and 2 bases, with 11 bases remaining between them. Germline CDR1 is DFQATT and CDR2 is SNEGSKA (reference sequence). This CDR3 spans 14 amino acids. This chain's CDR3 is CSARDRRAPYEQYF. The CDR3, as DNA: TGCAGTGCTAGAGATCGCCGGGCCCCCTACGAGCAGTACTTC.

The chain carries TRBV20-1 and TRBJ2-3; 9 positions agree with TRBD2. Germline CDR1 reads DFQATT; CDR2 reads SNEGSKA (reference sequence). The CDR3 length is 17 residues. The CDR3 DNA reads as TGCAGCCTGGCGGGGCTAGCGGGGACCTCTAGCACAGATACGCAGTATTTT. This codes for CSLAGLAGTSSTDTQYF.

The V gene is TRBV9, the J gene TRBJ1-1; D is possibly TRBD1 (5 bases). Germline assignment: CDR1 SGDLS and CDR2 YYNGEE. This CDR3 comprises 13 residues. The V and J ends lost 0 bases and 3 bases respectively, with 6 bases between them. The CDR3 sequence is CASSVGTHTEAFF. CDR3 bases: TGTGCCAGCAGCGTAGGGACACACACTGAAGCTTTCTTT.

This clonotype was seen a handful of times. The chain has TRBV5-1 and TRBJ2-5; 8 positions agree with TRBD2. The CDR3 loop spans 15 amino acids. Germline trimming cut 0 bases from V and 4 bases from J; bases unmatched to any gene: 5. Germline-derived CDR1 and CDR2 are SGHRS and YFSETQ. The CDR3 region has the DNA TGCGCCAGCAGCTTGGGACCAGCGGGAGCAGAGACCCAGTACTTC. Its translation is CASSLGPAGAETQYF.

The gene calls are TRBV27 and TRBJ1-2, with 7 positions matching TRBD1. The V gene's germline CDR1 is MNHEY and CDR2 SMNVEV (reference sequence). V was pared by 2 bases and J by 6 bases, with 6 bases of the junction left unmatched. CDR3 length: 14 residues. For the CDR3, the DNA is TGTGCCAGCAGTTTAATAAAGGGGGCCCATGGCTACACCTTC. It yields the protein CASSLIKGAHGYTF.

This clonotype was counted ten times or more. V usage is TRBV20-1 and J usage is TRBJ2-3, with 9 bases lining up with TRBD1. The germline gives CDR1 DFQATT, CDR2 SNEGSKA (reference sequence). Trimming removed 1 base from V and 1 base from J; junction bases left unmatched: 0. This CDR3 comprises 14 residues. CDR3 sequence reads: CSARGTGGTDTQYF. The DNA of the CDR3 is TGCAGTGCTAGAGGGACAGGGGGCACAGATACGCAGTATTTT.

This clonotype appeared many times. V and J are TRBV5-6 and TRBJ1-1; D might be TRBD1 (6 bases). The CDR3 loop spans 14 amino acids. Germline V lookup: CDR1 SGHDT, CDR2 YYEEEE. Trimming removed 0 bases from V and 4 bases from J, with 10 bases in between. The CDR3 DNA reads as TGTGCCAGCAGCTTGGGTAGGGGGGGCACTGAAGCTTTCTTT. Translated: CASSLGRGGTEAFF. The full variable domain, completed using reference TRBV5-6 and TRBJ1-1, is DAGVTQSPTHLIKTRGQQVTLRCSPKSGHDTVSWYQQALGQGPQFIFQYYEEEERQRGNFPDRFSGHQFPNYSSELNVNALLLGDSALYLCASSLGRGGTEAFFGQGTRLTVV.

Many counts were recorded for this clonotype. This rearrangement joins TRBV29-1 to TRBJ2-3; the D is unclear. With 8 bases removed from V and 0 bases from J, the gap between germline ends came to 9 bases. The CDR3 is 12 residues long. Germline V gene data show CDR1 as SQVTM and CDR2 as ANQGSEA. In DNA form, the CDR3 reads TGCAGCACCTTAGGAAGCACAGATACGCAGTATTTT. This translates into CSTLGSTDTQYF.

This clonotype was counted many times. This sequence joins TRBV29-1 and TRBJ2-7; D is undetermined. With 6 bases removed from V and 5 bases from J, the gap between germline ends came to 14 bases. The CDR3 runs 12 residues. The germline CDR1 and CDR2 sequences are SQVTM and ANQGSEA. The CDR3 loop reads CSVALRVHEQYF. For the CDR3, the DNA is TGCAGCGTCGCCCTCAGAGTTCACGAGCAGTACTTC.

This sequence joins TRBV12-3 or TRBV12-4 and TRBJ2-7; no definite D call. The V end lost 2 bases, the J end lost 0 bases, and 11 bases lay between the germline ends. The CDR3 loop spans 15 amino acids. CDR3 region: CASSLQLGNSYEQYF. In DNA form, the CDR3 reads TGTGCCAGCAGTTTACAGCTAGGGAACTCCTACGAGCAGTACTTC.

This clonotype was observed a handful of times. V gene TRBV16 combines with J gene TRBJ1-1; D possibly corresponds to TRBD1 (5 bases). The CDR3 consists of 11 residues. The germline V gene encodes CDR1 KGHSY and CDR2 FQNENV. V was clipped by 2 bases and J by 9 bases, with 7 bases between them. The CDR3 DNA reads as TGTGCCAGCAGCCAAGCAGGGCAAGCTTTCTTT. Translated, it gives CASSQAGQAFF. Based on the CDR3 plus reference TRBV16 and TRBJ1-1, the full variable domain is GEEVAQTPKHLVRGEGQKAKLYCAPIKGHSYVFWYQQVLKNEFKFLISFQNENVFDETGMPKERFSAKCLPNSPCSLEIQATKLEDSAVYFCASSQAGQAFFGQGTRLTVV.

This clonotype has ten or more counts. This chain links TRBV24-1 with TRBJ2-1; the D is unclear. Germline lookup yields CDR1 KGHDR and CDR2 SFDVKD. V was trimmed by 5 bases and J by 6 bases, leaving 7 bases between them. The CDR3 loop spans 12 amino acids. The CDR3: CATSAQGNEQFF. The CDR3 nucleotides are TGTGCCACCAGTGCGCAAGGCAATGAGCAGTTCTTC.

This rearrangement joins TRBV19 to TRBJ2-1; TRBD2 is a possible D gene (5 bases). This CDR3 region has 16 residues. Germline V gene sequence: CDR1 LNHDA, CDR2 SQIVND (reference sequence). Deletions cut 0 bases from V and 4 bases from J, with 13 bases between. CDR3 residues: CASSIEQRPPYNEQFF. In DNA, the CDR3 is TGTGCCAGTAGTATAGAGCAGCGGCCGCCTTACAATGAGCAGTTCTTC.

This clonotype has only a few counts. The V gene is TRBV27, the J gene TRBJ2-6; D possibly matches TRBD1 or TRBD2 (5 bases each). V lost 5 bases to trimming and J lost 4 bases, with 15 bases between them. Germline V gene data show CDR1 as MNHEY and CDR2 as SMNVEV (reference sequence). The CDR3 extends over 16 amino acids. The CDR3 protein is CASSSLSGDGANVLTF. In DNA, the CDR3 is TGTGCCAGCAGTAGCCTTTCCGGGGACGGGGCCAACGTCCTGACTTTC.

The chain joins TRBV20-1 to TRBJ2-5; D ambiguous. Per the germline V gene, CDR1 is DFQATT and CDR2 is SNEGSKA (reference sequence). This CDR3 region has 12 residues. Trimming removed 3 bases from V and 6 bases from J, with 11 bases in between. The CDR3 sequence is CSASPSSQTQYF. In DNA form, the CDR3 reads TGCAGTGCTAGCCCCTCCAGCCAGACCCAGTACTTC.

This clonotype turned up a few times. The V and J genes are TRBV29-1 and TRBJ2-7, with D possibly TRBD1 on 5 matching bases. CDR1 is SQVTM and CDR2 is ANQGSEA in the germline V gene. V was pared by 5 bases and J by 2 bases, with 10 bases between. This CDR3 spans 12 amino acids. This chain's CDR3 is CSVYTGTYEQYF. Written as DNA, the CDR3 is TGCAGCGTTTATACAGGTACCTACGAGCAGTACTTC.